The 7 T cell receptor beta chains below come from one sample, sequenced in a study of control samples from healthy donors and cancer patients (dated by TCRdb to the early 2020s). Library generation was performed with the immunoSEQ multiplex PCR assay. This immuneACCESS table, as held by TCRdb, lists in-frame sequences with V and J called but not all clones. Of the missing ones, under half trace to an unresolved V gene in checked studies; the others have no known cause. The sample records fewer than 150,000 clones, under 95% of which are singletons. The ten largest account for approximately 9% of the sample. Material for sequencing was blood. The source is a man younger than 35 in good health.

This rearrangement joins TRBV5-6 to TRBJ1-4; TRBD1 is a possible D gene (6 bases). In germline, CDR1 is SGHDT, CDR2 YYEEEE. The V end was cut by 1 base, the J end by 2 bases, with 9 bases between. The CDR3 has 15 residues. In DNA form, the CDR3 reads TGTGCCAGCAGCTTGACAGGGAGGACTAATGAAAAACTGTTTTTT. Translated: CASSLTGRTNEKLFF.

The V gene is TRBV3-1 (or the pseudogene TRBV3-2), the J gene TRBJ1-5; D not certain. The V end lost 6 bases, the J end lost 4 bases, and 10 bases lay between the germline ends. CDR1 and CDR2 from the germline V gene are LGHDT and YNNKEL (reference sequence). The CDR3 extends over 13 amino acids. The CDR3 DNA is TGTGCCAGCAGTCAGGACCGGAATCAGCCCCAGCATTTT. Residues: CASSQDRNQPQHF.

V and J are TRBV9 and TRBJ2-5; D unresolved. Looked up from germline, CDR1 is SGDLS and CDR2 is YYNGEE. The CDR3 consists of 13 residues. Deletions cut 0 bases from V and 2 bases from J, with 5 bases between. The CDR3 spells CASSVGGQETQYF. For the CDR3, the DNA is TGTGCCAGCAGCGTAGGAGGTCAAGAGACCCAGTACTTC.

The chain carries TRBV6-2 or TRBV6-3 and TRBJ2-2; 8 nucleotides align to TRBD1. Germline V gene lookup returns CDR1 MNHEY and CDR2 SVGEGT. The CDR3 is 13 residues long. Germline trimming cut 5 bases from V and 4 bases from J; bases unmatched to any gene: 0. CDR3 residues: CASSGQGTGELFF. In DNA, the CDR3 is TGTGCCAGCAGTGGACAGGGCACCGGGGAGCTGTTTTTT.

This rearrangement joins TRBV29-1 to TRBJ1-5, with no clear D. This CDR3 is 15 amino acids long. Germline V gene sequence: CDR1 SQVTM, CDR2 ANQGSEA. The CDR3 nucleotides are TGCAGTGATTCGGTGGGTCTTTATAGCAATCAGCCCCAGCATTTT. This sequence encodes CSDSVGLYSNQPQHF.

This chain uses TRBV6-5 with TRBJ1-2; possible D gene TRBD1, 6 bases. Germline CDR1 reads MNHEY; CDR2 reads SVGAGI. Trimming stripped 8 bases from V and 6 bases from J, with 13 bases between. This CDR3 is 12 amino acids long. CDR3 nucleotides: TGTGCCAGCGGTAGGGGGAGAGATGGCTACACCTTC. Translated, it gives CASGRGRDGYTF.

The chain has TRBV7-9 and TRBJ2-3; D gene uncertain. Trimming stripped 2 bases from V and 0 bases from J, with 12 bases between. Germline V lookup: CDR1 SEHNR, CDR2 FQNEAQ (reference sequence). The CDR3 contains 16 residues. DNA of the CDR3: TGTGCCAGCAGCTTATCTATCTATACTAGCACAGATACGCAGTATTTT. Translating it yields CASSLSIYTSTDTQYF.